Listed here are 16 T cell receptor beta chains from one sample, sequenced in a study of blood T cell repertoires in COVID-19. The method was immunoSEQ multiplex PCR; TCRdb's version includes in-frame clones alone and lacks a portion of them. Of roughly 200,000 clones in the sample, more than 70% are singletons; the top ten hold 5% to 7%. The sequencing sample was made of PBMCs or T cells enriched from blood (not recorded which). The source of these receptors is a man in his forties with acute COVID-19.

The chain couples TRBV15 to TRBJ1-1; 10 bases map to TRBD1. Trimming removed 8 bases from V and 12 bases from J; junction bases left unmatched: 18. In germline, CDR1 is LNHNV, CDR2 YYDKDF (reference sequence). This CDR3 region has 15 residues. The CDR3 nucleotides are TGTGCCACCGCGACGGGGACAGGGGACCTCCGGAGAACTTTCTTT. This gives the protein CATATGTGDLRRTFF.

The chain couples TRBV28 to TRBJ2-1; 9 positions match TRBD1. The V gene's germline CDR1 is MDHEN and CDR2 SYDVKM. The CDR3 sequence is 15 residues long. J gave up 14 bases and V 5 bases, and 16 bases lay outside the gene matches. CDR3 amino acids: CASSPPGQGFLGKFF. The CDR3 DNA follows: TGTGCCAGCAGTCCACCGGGACAGGGATTTCTCGGTAAGTTCTTC.

This chain connects TRBV19 to TRBJ2-7; 7 bases map to TRBD1. V lost 6 bases, J lost 5 bases, and 10 bases stayed unmatched. Per the germline V gene, CDR1 is LNHDA and CDR2 is SQIVND (reference sequence). This CDR3 contains 14 residues. In nucleotides, the CDR3 is TGTGCCAGTAGCCCCTTGGGGCAGGGGGACGAGCAGTACTTC. Translated, it gives CASSPLGQGDEQYF.

This chain joins TRBV27 and TRBJ1-2; D uncertain. V was trimmed by 5 bases and J by 4 bases, leaving 17 bases between them. In germline, CDR1 is MNHEY, CDR2 SMNVEV (reference sequence). This CDR3 comprises 15 residues. As DNA, the CDR3 is TGTGCCAGCAGTCCCCCCCGGAGCCAGCTCTATGGCTACACCTTC. Translating gives CASSPPRSQLYGYTF.

This clone came up many times. This CDR3 reads CAWLGQGLSPLHF. DNA for the CDR3: TGTGCCTGGTTAGGCCAGGGTTTATCACCCCTCCACTTT. The chain links TRBV30 to TRBJ1-6, with D perhaps TRBD1 (5 bases). Germline V CDR1 and CDR2: GTSNPN, SVGIG (reference sequence). The V and J ends lost 5 bases and 10 bases respectively, with 15 bases between them. CDR3 length: 13 residues. The full variable domain, completed using reference TRBV30 and TRBJ1-6, is SQTIHQWPATLVQPVGSPLSLECTVEGTSNPNLYWYRQAAGRGLQLLFYSVGIGQISSEVPQNLSASRPQDRQFILSSKKLLLSDSGFYLCAWLGQGLSPLHFGNGTRLTVT.

The V and J genes are TRBV27 and TRBJ2-1; 7 bases line up with TRBD2. The germline V gene encodes CDR1 MNHEY and CDR2 SMNVEV (reference sequence). V lost 5 bases, J lost 4 bases, and 11 bases stayed unmatched. The CDR3 extends over 16 amino acids. The CDR3 coding sequence is TGTGCCAGCAGTCCCACCAGGCTAGCGGCGTACAATGAGCAGTTCTTC. As protein: CASSPTRLAAYNEQFF.

This sequence joins TRBV7-9 and TRBJ2-6, with 7 bases identical to TRBD1. CDR3 length: 18 amino acids. Per the germline V gene, CDR1 is SEHNR and CDR2 is FQNEAQ (reference sequence). V gave up 5 bases and J gave up 0 bases; unmatched junction bases: 10. CDR3 protein: CASSPWTGLSSGANVLTF. The CDR3 DNA sequence: TGTGCCAGCAGCCCCTGGACAGGATTGAGCTCTGGGGCCAACGTCCTGACTTTC.

The gene calls are TRBV28 and TRBJ1-5; 7 bases match TRBD1. V lost 3 bases and J lost 10; bases outside the gene matches: 12. The germline CDR1 and CDR2 sequences are MDHEN and SYDVKM. This CDR3 contains 15 residues. CDR3 sequence (DNA): TGTGCCAGCAGTTTTCGAGACAGGGCCATTCTCCCCCAGCATTTT. Amino acid sequence: CASSFRDRAILPQHF.

CDR3 in amino acids: CASSVLNEKLFF. The CDR3 coding sequence is TGTGCCAGTTCGGTGCTTAATGAAAAACTGTTTTTT. The genes are TRBV19 and TRBJ1-4, with D unclear. There are 12 residues in the CDR3. The V and J ends lost 8 bases and 4 bases respectively, with 8 bases between them. Germline loops: CDR1 LNHDA, CDR2 SQIVND (reference sequence).

The V and J genes are TRBV15 and TRBJ1-2; D unresolved. V was trimmed by 0 bases and J by 5 bases, leaving 13 bases between them. This CDR3 is 15 amino acids long. Germline CDR1 is LNHNV and CDR2 is YYDKDF (reference sequence). The CDR3 sequence: CATSREEAVSYGYTF. The CDR3 DNA reads TGTGCCACCAGCAGAGAGGAGGCAGTCTCGTATGGCTACACCTTC. The full variable domain, in which reference TRBV15 and TRBJ1-2 provide the parts outside the CDR3, is DAMVIQNPRYQVTQFGKPVTLSCSQTLNHNVMYWYQQKSSQAPKLLFHYYDKDFNNEADTPDNFQSRRPNTSFCFLDIRSPGLGDTAMYLCATSREEAVSYGYTFGSGTRLTVV.

The gene calls are TRBV7-2 and TRBJ1-5, with D possibly TRBD1 on 5 matching bases. The CDR3 has 16 amino acids. Germline CDR1 SGHTA, CDR2 FQGNSA. Trimming stripped 5 bases from V and 2 bases from J, with 16 bases between. This CDR3 is CASSPPGPRGNQPQHF. The CDR3 coding sequence is TGTGCCAGCAGCCCACCCGGCCCCAGGGGCAATCAGCCCCAGCATTTT. Full variable domain (outside the CDR3, taken from reference TRBV7-2 and TRBJ1-5): GAGVSQSPSNKVTEKGKDVELRCDPISGHTALYWYRQSLGQGLEFLIYFQGNSAPDKSGLPSDRFSAERTGGSVSTLTIQRTQQEDSAVYLCASSPPGPRGNQPQHFGDGTRLSIL.

The count of this clone is one. This chain links TRBV3-1 (or the pseudogene TRBV3-2) with TRBJ1-2; TRBD1 aligns across 10 bases. Germline V gives CDR1 LGHDT, CDR2 YNNKEL (reference sequence). This CDR3 has 12 residues. Trimming removed 6 bases from V and 6 bases from J; junction bases left unmatched: 1. In nucleotides, the CDR3 is TGTGCCAGCAGGACAGGGGGCAATGGCTACACCTTC. Translation gives CASRTGGNGYTF.

The chain joins TRBV30 to TRBJ2-6; D may be TRBD1 (5 bases). Deletions cut 4 bases from V and 2 bases from J, with 9 bases between. Germline assignment: CDR1 GTSNPN and CDR2 SVGIG (reference sequence). The CDR3 consists of 14 residues. The CDR3 reads CAWTATAGANVLTF. The CDR3 coding sequence is TGTGCCTGGACCGCGACAGCTGGGGCCAACGTCCTGACTTTC.

This clone occurred once. The V gene is TRBV9, the J gene TRBJ1-5, with no clear D. Trimming pared 5 bases from V and 5 bases from J, leaving 14 bases between. Germline V CDR1 and CDR2: SGDLS, YYNGEE. The length of the CDR3 is 14 residues. CDR3 sequence: CASSTTSTYQPQHF. The CDR3 DNA sequence: TGTGCCAGCAGTACTACCTCCACCTATCAGCCCCAGCATTTT.

The chain uses TRBV6-4 and TRBJ2-5; D remains unclear. Germline CDR1 and CDR2: MRHNA and SNTAGT. Trimming pared 6 bases from V and 4 bases from J, leaving 12 bases between. The CDR3 sequence is 13 residues long. CDR3 nucleotides: TGTGCCAGCAGCCCTGACTTAGGAGAGACCCAGTACTTC. This codes for CASSPDLGETQYF.

The CDR3 sequence: CASSFRTGAVEKLFF. As DNA, the CDR3 is TGTGCCAGTAGTTTCCGGACAGGGGCGGTGGAAAAACTGTTTTTT. The rearrangement links TRBV19 to TRBJ1-4, with TRBD1 matching 9 bases. There are 15 residues in the CDR3. The V gene's germline CDR1 is LNHDA and CDR2 SQIVND (reference sequence). J was trimmed by 8 bases and V by 5 bases; bases with no gene match: 9.